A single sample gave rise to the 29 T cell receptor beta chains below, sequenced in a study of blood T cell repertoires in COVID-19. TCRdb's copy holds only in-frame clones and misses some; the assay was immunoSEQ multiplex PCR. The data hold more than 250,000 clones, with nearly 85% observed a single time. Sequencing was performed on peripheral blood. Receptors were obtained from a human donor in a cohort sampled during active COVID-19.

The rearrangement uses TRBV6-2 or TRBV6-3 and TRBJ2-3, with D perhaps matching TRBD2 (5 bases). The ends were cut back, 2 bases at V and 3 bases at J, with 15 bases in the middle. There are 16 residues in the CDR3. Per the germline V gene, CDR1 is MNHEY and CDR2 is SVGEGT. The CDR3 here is CASSYPPGSSTDTQYF. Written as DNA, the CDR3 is TGTGCCAGCAGTTACCCCCCGGGGAGTTCGACAGATACGCAGTATTTT.

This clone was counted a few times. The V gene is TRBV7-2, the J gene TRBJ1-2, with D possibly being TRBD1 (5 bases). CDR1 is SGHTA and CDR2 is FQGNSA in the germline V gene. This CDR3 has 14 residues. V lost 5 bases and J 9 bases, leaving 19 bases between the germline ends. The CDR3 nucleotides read TGTGCCAGCAGCACAGGAGGGATCACCAATAGCTACACCTTC. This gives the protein CASSTGGITNSYTF.

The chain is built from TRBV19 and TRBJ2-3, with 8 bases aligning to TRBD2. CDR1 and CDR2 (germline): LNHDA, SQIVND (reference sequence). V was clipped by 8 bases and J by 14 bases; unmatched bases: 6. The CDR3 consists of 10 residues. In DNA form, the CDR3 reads TGTGCCAGTCGGGGGGGCCTGACGTATTTT. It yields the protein CASRGGLTYF. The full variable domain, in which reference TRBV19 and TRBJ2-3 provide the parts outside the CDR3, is DGGITQSPKYLFRKEGQNVTLSCEQNLNHDAMYWYRQDPGQGLRLIYYSQIVNDFQKGDIAEGYSVSREKKESFPLTVTSAQKNPTAFYLCASRGGLTYFGPGTRLTVL.

The DNA for the CDR3 is TGTGCCAGCAGCTCTAGGCGGGGAGACACAGATACGCAGTATTTT. Protein product: CASSSRRGDTDTQYF. The rearrangement links TRBV5-4 to TRBJ2-3, with D perhaps matching TRBD2 (6 bases). Germline V gives CDR1 SGHNT, CDR2 YYREEE (reference sequence). V lost 3 bases and J lost 2, with 13 bases in between. CDR3 size: 15 residues.

CDR3 loop: CASSLGKTSSEQYF. The CDR3, as DNA: TGTGCCAGCAGCTTAGGGAAGACTAGTTCCGAGCAGTACTTC. V and J are TRBV11-1 and TRBJ2-7; maybe TRBD2 (6 bases). Trimming left V 1 base short and J 6 bases short, with 13 bases between. The CDR3 is made up of 14 amino acids. Germline V gives CDR1 SGHAT, CDR2 FQDESV (reference sequence).

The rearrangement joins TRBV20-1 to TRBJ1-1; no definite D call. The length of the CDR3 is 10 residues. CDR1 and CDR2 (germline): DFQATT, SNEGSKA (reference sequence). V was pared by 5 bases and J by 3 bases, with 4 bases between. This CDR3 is CSAGYTEAFF. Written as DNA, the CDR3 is TGCAGTGCTGGCTACACTGAAGCTTTCTTT.

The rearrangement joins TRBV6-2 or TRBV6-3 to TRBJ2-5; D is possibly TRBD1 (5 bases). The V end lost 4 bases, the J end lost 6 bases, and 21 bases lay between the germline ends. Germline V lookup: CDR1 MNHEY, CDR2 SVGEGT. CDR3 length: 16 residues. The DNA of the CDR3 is TGTGCCAGCAGTTCCCATGATTCCCAGGGCAAGCAGACCCAGTACTTC. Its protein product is CASSSHDSQGKQTQYF.

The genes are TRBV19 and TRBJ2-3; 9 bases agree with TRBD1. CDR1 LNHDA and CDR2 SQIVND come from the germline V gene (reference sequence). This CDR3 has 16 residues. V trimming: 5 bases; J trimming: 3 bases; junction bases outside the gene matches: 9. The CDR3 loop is CASSSTGTGTTDTQYF. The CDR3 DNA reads TGTGCCAGTAGTTCAACCGGGACAGGGACTACAGATACGCAGTATTTT. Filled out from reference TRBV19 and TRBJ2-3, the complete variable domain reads DGGITQSPKYLFRKEGQNVTLSCEQNLNHDAMYWYRQDPGQGLRLIYYSQIVNDFQKGDIAEGYSVSREKKESFPLTVTSAQKNPTAFYLCASSSTGTGTTDTQYFGPGTRLTVL.

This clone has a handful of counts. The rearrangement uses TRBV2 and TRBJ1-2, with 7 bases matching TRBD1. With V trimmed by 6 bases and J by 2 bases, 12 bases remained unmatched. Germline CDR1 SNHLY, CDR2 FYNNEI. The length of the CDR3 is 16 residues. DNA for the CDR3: TGTGCCAGCAGCTCCCGGCGGACAGGAAAAAACTATGGCTACACCTTC. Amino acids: CASSSRRTGKNYGYTF.

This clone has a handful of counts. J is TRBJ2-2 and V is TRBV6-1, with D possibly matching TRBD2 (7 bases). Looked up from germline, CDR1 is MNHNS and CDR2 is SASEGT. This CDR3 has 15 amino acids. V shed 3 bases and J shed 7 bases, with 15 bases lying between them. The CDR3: CASSEGAGRDGELFF. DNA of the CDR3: TGTGCCAGCAGTGAGGGGGCAGGGAGGGACGGGGAGCTGTTTTTT.

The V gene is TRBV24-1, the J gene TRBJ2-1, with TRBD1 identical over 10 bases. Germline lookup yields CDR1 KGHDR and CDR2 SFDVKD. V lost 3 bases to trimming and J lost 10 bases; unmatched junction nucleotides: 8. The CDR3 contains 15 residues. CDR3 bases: TGTGCCACCAGTGATACCGGGACAGGGGTCCGGGAGCAGTTCTTC. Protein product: CATSDTGTGVREQFF.

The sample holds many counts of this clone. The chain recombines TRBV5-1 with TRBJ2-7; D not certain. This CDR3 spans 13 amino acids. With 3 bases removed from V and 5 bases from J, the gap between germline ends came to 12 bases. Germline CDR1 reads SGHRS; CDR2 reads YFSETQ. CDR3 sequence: CASSSTSFDEQYF. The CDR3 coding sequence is TGCGCCAGCAGCTCGACATCGTTCGACGAGCAGTACTTC.

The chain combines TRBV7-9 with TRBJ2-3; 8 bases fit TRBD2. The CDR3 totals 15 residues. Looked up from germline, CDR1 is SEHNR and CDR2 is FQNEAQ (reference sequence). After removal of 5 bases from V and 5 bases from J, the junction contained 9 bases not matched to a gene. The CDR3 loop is CASSRRAGVGDTQYF. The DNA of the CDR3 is TGTGCCAGCAGCCGAAGAGCGGGAGTGGGAGATACGCAGTATTTT.

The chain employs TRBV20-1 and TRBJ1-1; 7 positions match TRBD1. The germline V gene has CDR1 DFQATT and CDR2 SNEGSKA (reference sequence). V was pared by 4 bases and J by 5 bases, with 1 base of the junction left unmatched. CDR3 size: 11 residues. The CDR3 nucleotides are TGCAGTGCTAACAGGGGTACTGAAGCTTTCTTT. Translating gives CSANRGTEAFF.

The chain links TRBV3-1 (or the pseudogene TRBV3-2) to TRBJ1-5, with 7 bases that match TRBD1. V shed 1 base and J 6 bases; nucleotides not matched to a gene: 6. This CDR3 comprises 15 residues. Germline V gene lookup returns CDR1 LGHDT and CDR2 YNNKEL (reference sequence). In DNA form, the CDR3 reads TGTGCCAGCAGCCAAGGGGACAGAGAAGTTCAGCCCCAGCATTTT. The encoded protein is CASSQGDREVQPQHF.

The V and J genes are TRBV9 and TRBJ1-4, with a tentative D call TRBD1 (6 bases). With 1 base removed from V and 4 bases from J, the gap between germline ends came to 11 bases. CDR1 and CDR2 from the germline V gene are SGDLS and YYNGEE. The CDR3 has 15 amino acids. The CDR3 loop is CASSVSGQYNEKLFF. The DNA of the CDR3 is TGTGCCAGCAGCGTATCAGGACAGTATAATGAAAAACTGTTTTTT.

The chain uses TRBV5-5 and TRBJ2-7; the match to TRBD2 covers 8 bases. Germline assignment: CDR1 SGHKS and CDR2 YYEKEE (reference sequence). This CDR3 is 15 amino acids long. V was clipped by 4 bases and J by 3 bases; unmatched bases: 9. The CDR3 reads CASSLQGLEGYEQYF. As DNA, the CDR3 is TGTGCCAGCAGCCTGCAGGGACTAGAAGGCTACGAGCAGTACTTC.

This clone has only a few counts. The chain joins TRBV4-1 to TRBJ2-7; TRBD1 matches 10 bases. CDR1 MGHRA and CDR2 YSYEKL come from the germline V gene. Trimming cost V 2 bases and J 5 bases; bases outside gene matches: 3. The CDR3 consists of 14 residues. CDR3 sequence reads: CASSQRQGANEQYF. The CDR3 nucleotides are TGCGCCAGCAGCCAAAGACAGGGGGCAAACGAGCAGTACTTC.

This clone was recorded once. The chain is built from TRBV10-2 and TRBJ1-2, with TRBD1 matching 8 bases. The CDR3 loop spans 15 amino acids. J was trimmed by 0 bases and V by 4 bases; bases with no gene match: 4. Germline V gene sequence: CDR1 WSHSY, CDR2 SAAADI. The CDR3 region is CASSAWTGTNYGYTF. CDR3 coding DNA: TGCGCCAGCAGTGCCTGGACAGGGACTAACTATGGCTACACCTTC.

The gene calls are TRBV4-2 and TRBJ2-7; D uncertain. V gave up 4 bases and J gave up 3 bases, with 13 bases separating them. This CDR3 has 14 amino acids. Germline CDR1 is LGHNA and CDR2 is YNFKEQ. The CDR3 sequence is CASSRRVADYEQYF. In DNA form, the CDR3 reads TGTGCCAGCAGCCGGAGAGTAGCCGACTACGAGCAGTACTTC.

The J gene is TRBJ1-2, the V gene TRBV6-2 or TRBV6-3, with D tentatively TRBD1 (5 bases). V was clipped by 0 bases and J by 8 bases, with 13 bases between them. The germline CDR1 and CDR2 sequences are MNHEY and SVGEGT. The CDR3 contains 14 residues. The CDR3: CASSYSTALMGYTF. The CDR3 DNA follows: TGTGCCAGCAGTTACTCGACAGCTCTCATGGGCTACACCTTC.

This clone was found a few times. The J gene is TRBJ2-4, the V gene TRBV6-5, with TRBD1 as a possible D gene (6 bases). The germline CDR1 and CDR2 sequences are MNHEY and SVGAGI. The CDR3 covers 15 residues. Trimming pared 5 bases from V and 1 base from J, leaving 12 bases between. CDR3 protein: CASSNRVTAKNIQYF. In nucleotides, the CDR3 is TGTGCCAGCAGTAACAGGGTAACGGCCAAAAACATTCAGTACTTC.

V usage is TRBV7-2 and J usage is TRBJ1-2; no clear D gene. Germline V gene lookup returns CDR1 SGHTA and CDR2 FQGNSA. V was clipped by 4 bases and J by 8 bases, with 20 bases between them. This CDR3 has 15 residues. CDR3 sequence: CASSSDRAETGGYTF. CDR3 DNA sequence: TGTGCCAGCAGCTCCGACCGAGCTGAAACGGGGGGCTACACCTTC.

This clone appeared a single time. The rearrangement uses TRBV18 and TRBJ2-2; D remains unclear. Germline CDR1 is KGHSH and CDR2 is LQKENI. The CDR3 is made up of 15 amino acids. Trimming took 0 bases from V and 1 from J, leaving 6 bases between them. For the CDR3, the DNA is TGTGCCAGCTCACCACCCCCCCTGAACACCGGGGAGCTGTTTTTT. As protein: CASSPPPLNTGELFF.

CDR3: CASSVRPGVAGVGDTQYF. CDR3 sequence (DNA): TGTGCCAGCAGCGTAAGGCCCGGGGTCGCGGGAGTTGGAGATACGCAGTATTTT. This chain links TRBV9 with TRBJ2-3; 7 positions match TRBD2. The CDR3 has 18 amino acids. Germline V gives CDR1 SGDLS, CDR2 YYNGEE. The ends lost 1 base at V and 5 bases at J; junction bases unmatched: 16. The variable domain in full, with the rest retrieved from reference TRBV9 and TRBJ2-3, is DSGVTQTPKHLITATGQRVTLRCSPRSGDLSVYWYQQSLDQGLQFLIQYYNGEERAKGNILERFSAQQFPDLHSELNLSSLELGDSALYFCASSVRPGVAGVGDTQYFGPGTRLTVL.

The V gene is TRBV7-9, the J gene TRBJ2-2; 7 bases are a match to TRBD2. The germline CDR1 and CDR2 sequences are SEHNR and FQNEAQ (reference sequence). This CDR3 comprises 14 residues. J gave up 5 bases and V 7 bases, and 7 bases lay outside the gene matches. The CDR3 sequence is CASIGGGLTGELFF. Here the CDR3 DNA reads TGTGCCAGCATAGGCGGGGGACTAACCGGGGAGCTGTTTTTT.

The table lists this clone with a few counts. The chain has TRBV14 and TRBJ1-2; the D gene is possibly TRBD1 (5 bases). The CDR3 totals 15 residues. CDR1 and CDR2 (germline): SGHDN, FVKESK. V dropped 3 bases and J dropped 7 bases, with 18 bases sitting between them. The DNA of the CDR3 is TGTGCCAGCAGCCACTTCAGTAGGGGACTTCTTGGCTACACCTTC. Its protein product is CASSHFSRGLLGYTF.

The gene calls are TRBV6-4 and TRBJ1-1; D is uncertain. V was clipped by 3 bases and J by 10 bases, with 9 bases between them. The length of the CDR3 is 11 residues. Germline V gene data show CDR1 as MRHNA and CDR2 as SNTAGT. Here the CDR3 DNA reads TGTGCCAGCAGTGATGGCTTTTCAGCTTTCTTT. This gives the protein CASSDGFSAFF.

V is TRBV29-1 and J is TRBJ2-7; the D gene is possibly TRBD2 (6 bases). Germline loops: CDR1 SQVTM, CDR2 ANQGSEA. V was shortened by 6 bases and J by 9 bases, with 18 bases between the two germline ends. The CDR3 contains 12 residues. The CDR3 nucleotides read TGCAGCGTCGCCTCGTGGGAGGTCGGGCAGTACTTC. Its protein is CSVASWEVGQYF.